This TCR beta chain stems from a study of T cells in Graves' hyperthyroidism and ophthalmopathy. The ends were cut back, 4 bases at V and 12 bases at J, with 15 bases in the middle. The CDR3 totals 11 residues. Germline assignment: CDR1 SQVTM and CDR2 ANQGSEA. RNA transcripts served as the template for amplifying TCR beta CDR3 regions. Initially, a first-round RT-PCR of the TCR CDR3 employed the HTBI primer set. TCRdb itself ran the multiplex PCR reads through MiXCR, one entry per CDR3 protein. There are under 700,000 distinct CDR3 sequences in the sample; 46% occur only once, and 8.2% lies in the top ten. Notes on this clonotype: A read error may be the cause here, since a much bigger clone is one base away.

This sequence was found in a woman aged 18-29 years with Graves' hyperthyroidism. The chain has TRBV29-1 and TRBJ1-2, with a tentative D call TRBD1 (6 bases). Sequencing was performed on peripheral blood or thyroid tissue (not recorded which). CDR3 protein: CSVALSGGNTF. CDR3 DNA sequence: TGCAGCGTTGCTCTATCCGGGGGCAACACCTTC.